This TCR beta chain came from a study of metastatic and nonmetastatic thyroid tumors. Across the whole study: A comparison of repertoires was made across blood and tumor or nodule tissue from malignant and benign thyroid patients.

Study outcomes and limitations: The study reportedly found significantly higher TCR beta diversity in malignant thyroid tumors than benign nodules, in blood and tumor.

In germline, CDR1 is LGHDT, CDR2 YNNKEL (reference sequence). This CDR3 has 13 residues. Between the trimmed V and J ends, which lost 2 bases and 9 bases, there was a span of 11 bases. All patients were treatment-naive before thyroid surgery. This clone was detected ten times or more. Its antigen is currently unknown. TCRdb reprocessed the PCR reads using MiXCR. The sample lists around 50,000 clones; 25% to 35% were seen once. The rearrangement links TRBV3-1 to TRBJ1-5; TRBD1 might be the D (5 bases). This sequence originates from a female donor with papillary thyroid cancer or a benign thyroid nodule (not recorded which). Some clones in this sample may be carry-over from other donors' samples. Sequencing was carried out using blood. CDR3 coding DNA: TGTGCCAGCAGCCAATATCCAGGGACGCCCCAGCATTTT. The encoded protein is CASSQYPGTPQHF.